One and the same sample provided the 21 T cell receptor beta chains below, sequenced in a study of blood T cell repertoires in COVID-19. Using immunoSEQ multiplex PCR, the repertoire was profiled, and TCRdb retains in-frame clones only, with some absent. This sample has around 260,000 clones; 80% to 90% occur once, and the top ten carry 1.5%. Sequencing was done on a sample of peripheral blood. All receptors come from a woman aged 40 to 50 who had recovered from COVID-19.

The chain employs TRBV4-3 and TRBJ1-3; 12 bases are shared with TRBD1. CDR3 length: 20 amino acids. J lost 0 bases, V lost 4 bases, and 13 bases had no gene match. Germline lookup yields CDR1 LGHNA and CDR2 YSLEER. The chain's CDR3 is CASSRSPGTGGRHSGNTIYF. CDR3 sequence (DNA): TGCGCCAGCAGCCGTAGTCCCGGGACAGGGGGCCGGCACTCTGGAAACACCATATATTTT.

The V and J genes are TRBV19 and TRBJ1-1; weak D call: TRBD1 (5 bases). V lost 2 bases to trimming and J lost 8 bases, with 12 bases between them. CDR1 is LNHDA and CDR2 is SQIVND in the germline V gene (reference sequence). The CDR3 extends over 13 amino acids. The CDR3 protein is CASSITVQGEAFF. CDR3 sequence (DNA): TGTGCCAGTAGTATAACAGTCCAGGGCGAAGCTTTCTTT.

The CDR3: CASTPVSGVNTEAFF. The CDR3 DNA reads TGCGCCAGCACCCCAGTGAGCGGGGTGAACACTGAAGCTTTCTTT. The chain links TRBV5-1 to TRBJ1-1; D is unclear. The CDR3 is made up of 15 amino acids. CDR1 and CDR2 (germline): SGHRS, YFSETQ. V lost 6 bases and J 0 bases, leaving 15 bases between the germline ends.

The chain has TRBV23-1 and TRBJ1-1; no clear D gene. TRBV23-1 carries the ORF label, with uncertain function. This CDR3 region has 16 residues. Trimming removed 4 bases from V and 1 base from J, with 16 bases in between. The DNA of the CDR3 is TGCGCCAGCAGTCGATCCCCTACCGGGAGGAACACTGAAGCTTTCTTT. Translation: CASSRSPTGRNTEAFF.

The genes are TRBV9 and TRBJ2-2; TRBD2 is a possible D gene (7 bases). The CDR3 is 15 amino acids. V lost 0 bases to trimming and J lost 5 bases, with 11 bases between them. CDR1 and CDR2 from the germline V gene are SGDLS and YYNGEE. CDR3 amino acids: CASSVGGGGTGELFF. DNA for the CDR3: TGTGCCAGCAGCGTAGGCGGGGGCGGAACCGGGGAGCTGTTTTTT. Variable domain in full (rest from reference TRBV9 and TRBJ2-2): DSGVTQTPKHLITATGQRVTLRCSPRSGDLSVYWYQQSLDQGLQFLIQYYNGEERAKGNILERFSAQQFPDLHSELNLSSLELGDSALYFCASSVGGGGTGELFFGEGSRLTVL.

The V and J genes are TRBV6-2 or TRBV6-3 and TRBJ1-5; 9 nucleotides match TRBD1. This CDR3 comprises 17 residues. Per the germline V gene, CDR1 is MNHEY and CDR2 is SVGEGT. V shed 0 bases, J shed 2 bases, and the junction held 5 bases outside the gene matches. CDR3 residues: CASSYSNWDRGNQPQHF. CDR3 DNA sequence: TGTGCCAGCAGTTACTCCAACTGGGACAGGGGCAATCAGCCCCAGCATTTT.

This rearrangement joins TRBV3-1 (or the pseudogene TRBV3-2) to TRBJ2-7; D is perhaps TRBD2 (6 bases). Deletions cut 4 bases from V and 5 bases from J, with 12 bases between. This CDR3 region has 13 residues. The V gene's germline CDR1 is LGHDT and CDR2 YNNKEL (reference sequence). CDR3 sequence: CASSREGGNEQYF. In nucleotides, the CDR3 is TGTGCCAGCAGCCGAGAGGGAGGCAACGAGCAGTACTTC.

The chain is built from TRBV15 and TRBJ2-5; 14 positions agree with TRBD2. The length of the CDR3 is 16 residues. The germline CDR1 and CDR2 sequences are LNHNV and YYDKDF (reference sequence). The V gene end was trimmed by 4 bases and the J gene end by 5 bases; junction bases not matched to a gene: 6. DNA of the CDR3: TGTGCCACCAGCACCGGACTAGCGGGGGGTACGGAGACCCAGTACTTC. This codes for CATSTGLAGGTETQYF. Drawing the rest from reference TRBV15 and TRBJ2-5, the complete variable domain is DAMVIQNPRYQVTQFGKPVTLSCSQTLNHNVMYWYQQKSSQAPKLLFHYYDKDFNNEADTPDNFQSRRPNTSFCFLDIRSPGLGDTAMYLCATSTGLAGGTETQYFGPGTRLLVL.

The V call is TRBV4-3, the J call TRBJ1-2; TRBD1 matches 9 bases. Germline V gene lookup returns CDR1 LGHNA and CDR2 YSLEER. The CDR3 length is 16 residues. J was trimmed by 4 bases and V by 3 bases; bases with no gene match: 9. The CDR3 DNA follows: TGCGCCAGCAGCCAGTTATGGGGGACAGGGCTCTATGGCTACACCTTC. Translation gives CASSQLWGTGLYGYTF.

V gene TRBV10-3 combines with J gene TRBJ1-2; D remains ambiguous. V was cut by 2 bases and J by 8 bases, with 6 bases left in between. The CDR3 totals 11 residues. Germline CDR1 and CDR2: ENHRY and SYGVKD. For the CDR3, the DNA is TGTGCCATCAGTGAGACCAGGGGCTACACCTTC. Translation: CAISETRGYTF.

The chain combines TRBV5-8 with TRBJ1-4; D possibly corresponds to TRBD1 (6 bases). This CDR3 has 16 amino acids. V was trimmed by 2 bases and J by 5 bases, leaving 16 bases between them. Germline CDR1 SGHTS, CDR2 YDEGEE. Here the CDR3 reads CASSLFGRGGNEKLFF. As DNA, the CDR3 is TGTGCCAGCAGCTTATTTGGGCGAGGGGGAAATGAAAAACTGTTTTTT.

The rearrangement links TRBV4-3 to TRBJ1-5; TRBD1 matches at 9 bases. The CDR3 contains 17 residues. V lost 0 bases and J lost 9; bases outside the gene matches: 12. The V gene's germline CDR1 is LGHNA and CDR2 YSLEER. The CDR3 spells CASSQEVAGQGVRPQHF. The CDR3 nucleotides are TGCGCCAGCAGCCAAGAGGTTGCGGGACAGGGTGTCCGGCCCCAGCATTTT.

The chain joins TRBV6-5 to TRBJ2-1; tentatively, D is TRBD2 (6 bases). Trimming cost V 6 bases and J 2 bases, with 14 bases left between them. Germline V CDR1 and CDR2: MNHEY, SVGAGI. The CDR3 runs to 15 residues. CDR3: CASRTPRLAYNEQFF. Here the CDR3 DNA reads TGTGCCAGCAGGACCCCGCGACTAGCCTACAATGAGCAGTTCTTC.

The rearrangement uses TRBV6-5 and TRBJ2-6; 10 bases line up with TRBD1. In germline, CDR1 is MNHEY, CDR2 SVGAGI. V lost 6 bases to trimming and J lost 2 bases; unmatched junction nucleotides: 1. CDR3 length: 15 residues. The CDR3 region has the DNA TGTGCCAGCAGAGGACAGGGGGCTGGGGCCAACGTCCTGACTTTC. It is translated as CASRGQGAGANVLTF.

This chain links TRBV24-1 with TRBJ1-2; perhaps TRBD1 as D (5 bases). Germline V gives CDR1 KGHDR, CDR2 SFDVKD. Trimming pared 2 bases from V and 1 base from J, leaving 7 bases between. This CDR3 has 14 amino acids. In DNA, the CDR3 is TGTGCCACCAGTGATTCCGGGGGTAACTATGGCTACACCTTC. It is translated as CATSDSGGNYGYTF.

The rearrangement uses TRBV14 and TRBJ1-1, with D perhaps matching TRBD1 (6 bases). CDR1 is SGHDN and CDR2 is FVKESK in the germline V gene. The CDR3 has 16 residues. Between the trimmed V and J ends, which lost 4 bases and 11 bases, there was a span of 26 bases. CDR3 nucleotide sequence: TGTGCCAGCAGCCTAGGGCCCGCGGGGGGGGCCCGCGGCGCTTTCTTT. It translates to CASSLGPAGGARGAFF.

This chain uses TRBV4-3 with TRBJ1-6; D is perhaps TRBD1 (6 bases). Trimming pared 0 bases from V and 7 bases from J, leaving 22 bases between. Germline CDR1 and CDR2: LGHNA and YSLEER. CDR3 size: 19 residues. The CDR3 spells CASSQDFTGTSGLNSPLHF. The CDR3 DNA follows: TGCGCCAGCAGCCAAGATTTCACCGGGACATCGGGGCTAAATTCACCCCTCCACTTT.

J is TRBJ1-1 and V is TRBV29-1; possible D gene TRBD1, 6 bases. Trimming took 7 bases from V and 9 from J, leaving 18 bases between them. Germline CDR1 is SQVTM and CDR2 is ANQGSEA. The CDR3 extends over 12 amino acids. CDR3 in DNA: TGCAGCGCCCGACAGGATGGGCCCAAAGCTTTCTTT. It encodes CSARQDGPKAFF.

The CDR3 DNA follows: TGTGCCAGCAGTCCCGACACCTATGGCTACACCTTC. The encoded protein is CASSPDTYGYTF. This sequence joins TRBV6-5 and TRBJ1-2; D remains ambiguous. Trimming took off 5 bases at V and 4 bases at J, with 8 bases between the two ends. Looked up from germline, CDR1 is MNHEY and CDR2 is SVGAGI. The length of the CDR3 is 12 residues.

The chain couples TRBV18 to TRBJ1-2; D is uncertain. Germline CDR1 reads KGHSH; CDR2 reads LQKENI. The CDR3 is made up of 13 amino acids. V was shortened by 3 bases and J by 3 bases, with 8 bases between the two germline ends. CDR3 nucleotides: TGTGCCAGCTCACCCGATTCGGACTATGGCTACACCTTC. Translation gives CASSPDSDYGYTF.

Notes on this clone: The junction shows a germline mismatch at one end, possibly a read error. The gene calls are TRBV11-2 and TRBJ2-7, with 7 bases lining up with TRBD2. CDR1 is SGHAT and CDR2 is FQNNGV in the germline V gene. The CDR3 runs to 13 residues. As DNA, the CDR3 is TGCGCCAGCAGCGGGGCGAGCTCCTACGAGCAGTACTTC. Encoded protein: CASSGASSYEQYF.